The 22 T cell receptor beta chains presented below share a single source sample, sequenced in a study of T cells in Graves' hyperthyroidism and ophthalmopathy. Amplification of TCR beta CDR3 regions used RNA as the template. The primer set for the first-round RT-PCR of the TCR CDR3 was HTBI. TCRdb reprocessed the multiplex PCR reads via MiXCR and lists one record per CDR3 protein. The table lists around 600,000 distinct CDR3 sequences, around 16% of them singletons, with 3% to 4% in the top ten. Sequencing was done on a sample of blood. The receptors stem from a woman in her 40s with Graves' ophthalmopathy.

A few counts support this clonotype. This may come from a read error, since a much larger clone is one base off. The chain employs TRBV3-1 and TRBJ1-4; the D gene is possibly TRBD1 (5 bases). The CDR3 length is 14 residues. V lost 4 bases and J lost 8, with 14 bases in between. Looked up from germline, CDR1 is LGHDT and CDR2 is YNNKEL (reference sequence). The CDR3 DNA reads TGTGCCAGCAGCCGGACAAGGGTCGGAGAAAAACTGTTTTTT. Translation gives CASSRTRVGEKLFF. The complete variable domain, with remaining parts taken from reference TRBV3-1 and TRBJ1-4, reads DTAVSQTPKYLVTQMGNDKSIKCEQNLGHDTMYWYKQDSKKFLKIMFSYNNKELIINETVPNRFSPKSPDKAHLNLHINSLELGDSAVYFCASSRTRVGEKLFFGSGTQLSVL.

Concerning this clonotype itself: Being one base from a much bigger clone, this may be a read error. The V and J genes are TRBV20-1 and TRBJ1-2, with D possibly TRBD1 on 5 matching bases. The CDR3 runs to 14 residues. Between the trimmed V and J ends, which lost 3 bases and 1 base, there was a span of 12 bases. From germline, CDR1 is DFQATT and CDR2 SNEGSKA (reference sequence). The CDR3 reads CSARGQAVNYGYTF. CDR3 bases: TGCAGTGCTAGGGGGCAGGCGGTTAACTATGGCTACACCTTC.

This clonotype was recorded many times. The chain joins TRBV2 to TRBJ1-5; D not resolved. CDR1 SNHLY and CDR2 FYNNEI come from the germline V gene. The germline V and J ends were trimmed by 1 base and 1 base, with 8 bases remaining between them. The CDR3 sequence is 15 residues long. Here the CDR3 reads CASSEDAGSNQPQHF. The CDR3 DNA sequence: TGTGCCAGCAGTGAAGACGCGGGCAGCAATCAGCCCCAGCATTTT.

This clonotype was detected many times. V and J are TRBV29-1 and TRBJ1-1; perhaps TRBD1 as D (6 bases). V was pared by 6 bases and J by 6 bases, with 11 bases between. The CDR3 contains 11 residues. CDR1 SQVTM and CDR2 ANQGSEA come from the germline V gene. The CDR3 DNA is TGCAGCGTGGGGACACGCTCTGAAGCTTTCTTT. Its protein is CSVGTRSEAFF. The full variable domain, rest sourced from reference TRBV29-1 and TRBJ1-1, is SAVISQKPSRDICQRGTSLTIQCQVDSQVTMMFWYRQQPGQSLTLIATANQGSEATYESGFVIDKFPISRPNLTFSTLTVSNMSPEDSSIYLCSVGTRSEAFFGQGTRLTVV.

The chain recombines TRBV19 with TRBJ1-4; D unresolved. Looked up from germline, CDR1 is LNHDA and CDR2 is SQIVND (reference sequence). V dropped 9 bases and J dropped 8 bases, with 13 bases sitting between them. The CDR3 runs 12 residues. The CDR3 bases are TGTGCCAGCAGTCGGAAGGAGGAAAAACTGTTTTTT. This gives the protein CASSRKEEKLFF.

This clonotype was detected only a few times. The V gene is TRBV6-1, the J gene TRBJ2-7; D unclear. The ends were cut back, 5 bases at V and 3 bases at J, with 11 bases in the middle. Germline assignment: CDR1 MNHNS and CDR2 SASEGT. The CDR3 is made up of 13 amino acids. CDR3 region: CASSFGPHYEQYF. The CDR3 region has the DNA TGTGCCAGCAGTTTCGGACCACACTACGAGCAGTACTTC.

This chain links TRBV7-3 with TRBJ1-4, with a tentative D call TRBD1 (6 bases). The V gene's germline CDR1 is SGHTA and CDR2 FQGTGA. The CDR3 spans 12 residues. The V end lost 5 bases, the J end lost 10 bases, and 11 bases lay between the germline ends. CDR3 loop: CASSQQGGKLFF. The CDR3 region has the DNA TGTGCCAGCAGCCAACAGGGAGGAAAACTGTTTTTT.

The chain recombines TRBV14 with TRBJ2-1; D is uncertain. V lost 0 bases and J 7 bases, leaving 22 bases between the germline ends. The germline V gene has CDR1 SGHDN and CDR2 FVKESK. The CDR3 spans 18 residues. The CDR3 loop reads CASSQDRWAPMMGNEQFF. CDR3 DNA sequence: TGTGCCAGCAGCCAAGATAGGTGGGCCCCGATGATGGGTAATGAGCAGTTCTTC.

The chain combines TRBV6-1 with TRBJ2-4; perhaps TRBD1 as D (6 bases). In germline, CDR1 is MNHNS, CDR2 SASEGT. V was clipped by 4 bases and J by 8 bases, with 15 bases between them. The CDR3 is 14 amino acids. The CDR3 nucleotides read TGTGCCAGCAGTGGAAGACAGGAATGGGACATTCAGTACTTC. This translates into CASSGRQEWDIQYF.

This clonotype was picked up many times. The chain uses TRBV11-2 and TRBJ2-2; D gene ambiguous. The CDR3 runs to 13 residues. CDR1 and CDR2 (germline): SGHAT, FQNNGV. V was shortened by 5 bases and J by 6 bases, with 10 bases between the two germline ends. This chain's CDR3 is CASSAASAGELFF. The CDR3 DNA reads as TGTGCCAGCAGCGCAGCGTCGGCCGGGGAGCTGTTTTTT.

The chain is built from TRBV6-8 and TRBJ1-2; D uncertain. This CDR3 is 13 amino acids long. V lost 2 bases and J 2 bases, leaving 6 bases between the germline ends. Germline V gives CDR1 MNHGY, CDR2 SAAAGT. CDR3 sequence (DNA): TGTGCCAGCAGTTACGCGGTAAACTATGGCTACACCTTC. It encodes CASSYAVNYGYTF.

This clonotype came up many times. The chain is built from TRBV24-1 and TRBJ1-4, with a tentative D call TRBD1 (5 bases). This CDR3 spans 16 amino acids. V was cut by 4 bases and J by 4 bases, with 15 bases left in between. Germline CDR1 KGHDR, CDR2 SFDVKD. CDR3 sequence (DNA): TGTGCCACCAGTGAGGAGGAGGGGTTTGGTAATGAAAAACTGTTTTTT. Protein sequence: CATSEEEGFGNEKLFF.

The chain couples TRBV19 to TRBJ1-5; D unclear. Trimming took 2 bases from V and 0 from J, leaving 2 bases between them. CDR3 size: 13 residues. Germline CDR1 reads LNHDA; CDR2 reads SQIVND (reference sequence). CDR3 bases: TGTGCCAGTAGTATATCTAGCAATCAGCCCCAGCATTTT. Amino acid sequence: CASSISSNQPQHF.

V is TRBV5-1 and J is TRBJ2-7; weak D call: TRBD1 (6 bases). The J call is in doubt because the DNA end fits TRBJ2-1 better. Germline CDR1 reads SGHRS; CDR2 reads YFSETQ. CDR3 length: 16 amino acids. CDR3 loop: CASSLSGAAGTYEQFF. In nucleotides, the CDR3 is TGCGCCAGCAGCTTGTCAGGGGCCGCTGGGACCTACGAGCAGTTCTTC.

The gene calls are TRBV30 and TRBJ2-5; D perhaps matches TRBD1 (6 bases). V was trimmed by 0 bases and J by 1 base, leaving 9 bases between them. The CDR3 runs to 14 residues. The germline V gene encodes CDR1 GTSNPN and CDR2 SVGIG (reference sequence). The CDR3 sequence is CAWSVQGTQETQYF. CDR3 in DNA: TGTGCCTGGAGTGTTCAGGGGACCCAAGAGACCCAGTACTTC.

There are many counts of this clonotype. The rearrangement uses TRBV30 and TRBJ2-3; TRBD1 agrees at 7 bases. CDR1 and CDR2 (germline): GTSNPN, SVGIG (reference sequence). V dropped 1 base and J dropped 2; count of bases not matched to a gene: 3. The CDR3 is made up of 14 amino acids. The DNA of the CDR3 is TGTGCCTGGAGTGCACAGGGGATCACAGATACGCAGTATTTT. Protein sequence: CAWSAQGITDTQYF.

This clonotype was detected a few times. CDR3 loop: CSARSVGHPQETQYF. The CDR3 DNA is TGCAGTGCTAGAAGTGTGGGACACCCCCAAGAGACCCAGTACTTC. V and J are TRBV20-1 and TRBJ2-5; a possible D gene is TRBD1 (6 bases). CDR3 size: 15 residues. V shed 2 bases and J shed 1 base, with 14 bases lying between them. The germline V gene encodes CDR1 DFQATT and CDR2 SNEGSKA (reference sequence).

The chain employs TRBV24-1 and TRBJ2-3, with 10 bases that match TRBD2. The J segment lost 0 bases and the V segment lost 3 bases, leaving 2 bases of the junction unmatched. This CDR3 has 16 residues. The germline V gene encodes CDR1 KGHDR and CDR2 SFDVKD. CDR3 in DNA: TGTGCCACCAGTGATCGGACTAGCGGTAGCACAGATACGCAGTATTTT. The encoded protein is CATSDRTSGSTDTQYF.

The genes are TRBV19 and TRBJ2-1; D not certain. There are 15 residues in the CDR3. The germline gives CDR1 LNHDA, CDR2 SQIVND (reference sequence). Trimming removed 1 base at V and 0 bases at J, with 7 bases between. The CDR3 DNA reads TGTGCCAGTAGTATAGGGGATATCTCCTACAATGAGCAGTTCTTC. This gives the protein CASSIGDISYNEQFF.

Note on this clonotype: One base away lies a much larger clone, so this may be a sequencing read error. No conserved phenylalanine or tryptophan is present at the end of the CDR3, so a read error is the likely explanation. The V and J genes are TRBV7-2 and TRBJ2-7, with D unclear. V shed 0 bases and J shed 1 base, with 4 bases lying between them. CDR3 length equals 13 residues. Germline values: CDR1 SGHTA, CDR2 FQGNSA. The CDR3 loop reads CASSLASSYEQYL. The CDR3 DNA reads TGTGCCAGCAGCTTAGCCTCATCCTACGAGCAGTACCTC.

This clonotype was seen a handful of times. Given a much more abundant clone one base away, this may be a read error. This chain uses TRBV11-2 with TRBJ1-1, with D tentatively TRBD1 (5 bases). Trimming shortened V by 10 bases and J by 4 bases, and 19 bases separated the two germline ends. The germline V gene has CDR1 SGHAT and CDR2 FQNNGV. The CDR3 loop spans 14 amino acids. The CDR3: CANRTLRGGTEAFF. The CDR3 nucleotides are TGTGCCAACAGGACCTTGAGGGGAGGCACTGAAGCTTTCTTT. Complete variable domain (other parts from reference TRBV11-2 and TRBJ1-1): EAGVAQSPRYKIIEKRQSVAFWCNPISGHATLYWYQQILGQGPKLLIQFQNNGVVDDSQLPKDRFSAERLKGVDSTLKIQPAKLEDSAVYLCANRTLRGGTEAFFGQGTRLTVV.

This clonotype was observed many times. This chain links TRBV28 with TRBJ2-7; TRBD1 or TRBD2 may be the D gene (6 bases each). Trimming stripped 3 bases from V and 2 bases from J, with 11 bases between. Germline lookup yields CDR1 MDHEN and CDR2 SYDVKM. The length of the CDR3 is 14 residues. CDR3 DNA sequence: TGTGCCAGCAGTTTGGCCGGGGGCGCCTACGAGCAGTACTTC. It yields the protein CASSLAGGAYEQYF.